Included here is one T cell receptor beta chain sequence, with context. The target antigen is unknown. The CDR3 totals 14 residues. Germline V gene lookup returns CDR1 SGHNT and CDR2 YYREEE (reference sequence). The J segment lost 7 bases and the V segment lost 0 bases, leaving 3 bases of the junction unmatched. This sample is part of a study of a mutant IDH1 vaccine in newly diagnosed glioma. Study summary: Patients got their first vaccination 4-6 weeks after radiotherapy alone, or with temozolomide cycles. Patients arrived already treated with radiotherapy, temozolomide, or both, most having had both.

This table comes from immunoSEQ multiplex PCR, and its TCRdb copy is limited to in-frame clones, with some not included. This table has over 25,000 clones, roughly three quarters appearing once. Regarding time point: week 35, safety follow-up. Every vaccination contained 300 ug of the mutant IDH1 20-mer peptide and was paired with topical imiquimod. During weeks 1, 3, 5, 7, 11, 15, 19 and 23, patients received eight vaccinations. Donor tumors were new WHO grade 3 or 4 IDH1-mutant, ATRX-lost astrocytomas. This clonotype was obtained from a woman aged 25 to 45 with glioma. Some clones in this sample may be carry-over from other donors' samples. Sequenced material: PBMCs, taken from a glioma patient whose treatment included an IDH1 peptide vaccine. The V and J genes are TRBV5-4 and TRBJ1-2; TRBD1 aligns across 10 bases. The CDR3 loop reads CASSLVGTGVGYTF. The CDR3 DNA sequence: TGTGCCAGCAGCTTGGTTGGGACAGGGGTTGGCTACACCTTC.